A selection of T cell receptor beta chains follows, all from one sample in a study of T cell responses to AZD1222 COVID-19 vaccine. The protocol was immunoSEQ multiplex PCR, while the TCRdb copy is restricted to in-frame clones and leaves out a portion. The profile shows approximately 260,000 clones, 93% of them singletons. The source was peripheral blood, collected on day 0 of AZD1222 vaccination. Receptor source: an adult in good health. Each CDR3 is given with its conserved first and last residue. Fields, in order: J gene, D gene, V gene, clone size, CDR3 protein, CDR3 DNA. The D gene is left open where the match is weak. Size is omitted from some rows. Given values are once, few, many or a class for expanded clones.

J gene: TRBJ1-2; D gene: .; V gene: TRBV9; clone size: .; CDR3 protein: CASSPGTHPRYGYTF; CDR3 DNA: TGTGCCAGCAGCCCGGGGACTCACCCTAGGTATGGCTACACCTTC
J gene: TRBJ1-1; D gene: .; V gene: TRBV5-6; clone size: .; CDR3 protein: CASSLGRPNTEAFF; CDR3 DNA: TGTGCCAGCAGCTTAGGAAGGCCGAACACTGAAGCTTTCTTT
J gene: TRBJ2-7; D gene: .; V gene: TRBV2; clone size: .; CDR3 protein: CASTAQGMSEQYF; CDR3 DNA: TGTGCCAGCACAGCACAGGGTATGAGCGAGCAGTACTTC
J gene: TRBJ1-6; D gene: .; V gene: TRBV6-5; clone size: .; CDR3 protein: CASSYRQAGPNSPLHF; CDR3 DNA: TGTGCCAGCAGTTATAGACAGGCGGGACCTAATTCACCCCTCCACTTT
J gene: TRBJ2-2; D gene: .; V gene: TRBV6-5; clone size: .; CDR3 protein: CASSYGDTNTGELFF; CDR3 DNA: TGTGCCAGCAGTTATGGCGATACGAACACCGGGGAGCTGTTTTTT
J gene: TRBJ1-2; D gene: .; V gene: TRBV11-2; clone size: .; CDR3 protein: CASRGGHRGYTF; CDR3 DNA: TGTGCCAGCAGGGGAGGGCACAGAGGCTACACCTTC
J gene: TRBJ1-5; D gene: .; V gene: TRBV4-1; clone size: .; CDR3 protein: CASSHFRDSNQPQHF; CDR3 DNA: TGCGCCAGCAGCCACTTCAGGGATAGCAATCAGCCCCAGCATTTT
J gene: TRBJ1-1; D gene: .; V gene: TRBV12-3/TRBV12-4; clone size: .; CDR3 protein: CASSFAGNTEAFF; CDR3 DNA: TGTGCCAGCAGTTTTGCCGGAAACACTGAAGCTTTCTTT
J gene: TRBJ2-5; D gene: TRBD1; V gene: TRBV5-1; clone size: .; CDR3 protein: CASSLDRGETQYF; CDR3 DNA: TGCGCCAGCAGCTTGGACAGGGGTGAGACCCAGTACTTC
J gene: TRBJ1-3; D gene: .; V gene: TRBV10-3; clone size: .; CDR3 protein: CAIRNGKNTIYF; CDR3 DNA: TGTGCCATCAGGAACGGTAAAAACACCATATATTTT
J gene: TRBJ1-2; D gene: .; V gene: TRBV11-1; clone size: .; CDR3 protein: CASSSPPRYSF; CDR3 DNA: TGTGCCAGCAGCTCACCCCCAAGGTACAGCTTC
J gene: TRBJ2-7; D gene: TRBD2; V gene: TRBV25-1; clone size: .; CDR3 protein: CASSEWVLAGGTDEQYF; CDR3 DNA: TGTGCCAGCAGTGAATGGGTCCTAGCGGGAGGCACGGACGAGCAGTACTTC
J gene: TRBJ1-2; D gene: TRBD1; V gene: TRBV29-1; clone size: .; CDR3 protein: CSVDPTGQGSSGYTF; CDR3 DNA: TGCAGCGTTGACCCTACCGGACAGGGTAGTAGCGGCTACACCTTC
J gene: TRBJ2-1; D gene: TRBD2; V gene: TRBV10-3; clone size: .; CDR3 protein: CAINKREGLYNEQFF; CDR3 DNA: TGTGCCATCAACAAGCGGGAGGGCCTCTACAATGAGCAGTTCTTC
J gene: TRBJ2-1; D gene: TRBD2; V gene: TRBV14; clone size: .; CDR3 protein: CASSQVKSSGSYNEQFF; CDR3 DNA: TGTGCCAGCAGCCAAGTTAAGTCTAGCGGTTCCTACAATGAGCAGTTCTTC
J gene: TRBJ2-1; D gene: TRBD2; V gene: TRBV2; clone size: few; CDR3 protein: CASYRDGGFGQFF; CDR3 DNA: TGTGCCAGCTACCGGGACGGGGGGTTTGGGCAGTTCTTC
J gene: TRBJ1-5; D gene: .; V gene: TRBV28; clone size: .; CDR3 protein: CASSSPFGVNSNQPQHF; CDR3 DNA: TGTGCCAGCAGTTCACCCTTCGGGGTAAATAGCAATCAGCCCCAGCATTTT
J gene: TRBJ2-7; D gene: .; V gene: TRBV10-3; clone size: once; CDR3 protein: CAISESPETYEQYF; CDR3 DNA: TGTGCCATCAGTGAGTCGCCCGAGACCTACGAGCAGTACTTC
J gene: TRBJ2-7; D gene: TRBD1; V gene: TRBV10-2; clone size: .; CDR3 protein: CASSVSRTGGDEQYF; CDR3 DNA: TGCGCCAGCAGTGTTTCTCGGACAGGGGGCGACGAGCAGTACTTC
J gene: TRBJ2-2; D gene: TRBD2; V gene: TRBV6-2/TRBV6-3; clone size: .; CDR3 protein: CASSYSIGRQGGDTGELFF; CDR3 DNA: TGTGCCAGCAGTTACTCGATCGGAAGGCAGGGAGGGGACACCGGGGAGCTGTTTTTT
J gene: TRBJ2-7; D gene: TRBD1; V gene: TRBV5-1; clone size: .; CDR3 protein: CASALPGQGGREQYF; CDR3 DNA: TGCGCCAGCGCATTACCGGGACAGGGGGGAAGAGAGCAGTACTTC
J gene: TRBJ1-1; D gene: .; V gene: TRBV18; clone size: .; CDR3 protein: CASSPKELNTEAFF; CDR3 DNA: TGTGCCAGCTCACCAAAAGAACTGAACACTGAAGCTTTCTTT
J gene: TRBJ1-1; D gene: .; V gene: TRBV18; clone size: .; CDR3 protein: CASSPDPTEAFF; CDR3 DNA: TGTGCCAGCTCACCGGACCCCACTGAAGCTTTCTTT